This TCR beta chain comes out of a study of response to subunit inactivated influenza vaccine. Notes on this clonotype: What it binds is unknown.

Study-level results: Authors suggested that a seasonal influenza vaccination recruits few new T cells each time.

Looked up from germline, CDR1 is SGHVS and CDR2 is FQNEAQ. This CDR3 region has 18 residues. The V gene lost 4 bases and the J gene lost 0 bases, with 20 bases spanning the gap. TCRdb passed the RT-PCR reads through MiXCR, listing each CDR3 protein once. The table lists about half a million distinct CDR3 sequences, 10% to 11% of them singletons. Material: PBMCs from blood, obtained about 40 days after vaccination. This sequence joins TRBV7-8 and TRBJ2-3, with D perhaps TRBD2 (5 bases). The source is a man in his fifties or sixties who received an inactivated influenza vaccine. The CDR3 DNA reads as TGTGCCAGCAGCTACCGGGATTACCCTACCTTTAGCACAGATACGCAGTATTTT. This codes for CASSYRDYPTFSTDTQYF. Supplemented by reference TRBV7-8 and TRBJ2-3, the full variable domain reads GAGVSQSPRYKVAKRGQDVALRCDPISGHVSLFWYQQALGQGPEFLTYFQNEAQLDKSGLPSDRFFAERPEGSVSTLKIQRTQQEDSAVYLCASSYRDYPTFSTDTQYFGPGTRLTVL.